Below, 25 T cell receptor beta chains from the same sample are listed, as sequenced in a study of cytomegalovirus exposure and HLA in healthy donors. Both 60 Vbeta primers and 13 Jbeta primers went into the PCR. Clones were sequenced by immunoSEQ multiplex PCR, and TCRdb holds only the in-frame ones, with some missing. The table has about 160,000 clones, about 75% seen once. The sequenced sample consisted of PBMCs. The origin of the receptors is a woman aged 45-65 years in good health and CMV-seropositive.

This clone has just a few counts. V usage is TRBV7-9 and J usage is TRBJ2-7; 12 bases are shared with TRBD1. Germline trimming cut 5 bases from V and 3 bases from J; bases unmatched to any gene: 8. Germline-derived CDR1 and CDR2 are SEHNR and FQNEAQ (reference sequence). The CDR3 length is 16 residues. CDR3 nucleotides: TGTGCCAGCAGCGCCGGGACAGGGGGCCAGGGCTACGAGCAGTACTTC. Protein: CASSAGTGGQGYEQYF.

The CDR3 region has the DNA TGTGCCAGCAGTCCGCCGGGACAGGGTAGGGACAATGAGCAGTTCTTC. The encoded protein is CASSPPGQGRDNEQFF. This chain joins TRBV28 and TRBJ2-1; the match to TRBD1 covers 9 bases. This CDR3 has 16 residues. Looked up from germline, CDR1 is MDHEN and CDR2 is SYDVKM. With V trimmed by 5 bases and J by 5 bases, 10 bases remained unmatched. Full variable domain (rest looked up from reference TRBV28 and TRBJ2-1): DVKVTQSSRYLVKRTGEKVFLECVQDMDHENMFWYRQDPGLGLRLIYFSYDVKMKEKGDIPEGYSVSREKKERFSLILESASTNQTSMYLCASSPPGQGRDNEQFFGPGTRLTVL.

V is TRBV7-6 and J is TRBJ2-1; tentative D call: TRBD2 (6 bases). Germline CDR1 SGHVS, CDR2 FNYEAQ. This CDR3 is built from 19 residues. V lost 1 base and J 2 bases, leaving 21 bases between the germline ends. The DNA of the CDR3 is TGTGCCAGCAGCTTAGTTTGGGGAGTGGGGGACTGGGCCTACAATGAGCAGTTCTTC. Its protein product is CASSLVWGVGDWAYNEQFF. Looking up the rest from reference TRBV7-6 and TRBJ2-1 gives the full variable domain: GAGVSQSPRYKVTKRGQDVALRCDPISGHVSLYWYRQALGQGPEFLTYFNYEAQQDKSGLPNDRFSAERPEGSISTLTIQRTEQRDSAMYRCASSLVWGVGDWAYNEQFFGPGTRLTVL.

CDR3 nucleotides: TGTGCCAGCAGCTTTCACAGCGAGCAGTACTTC. Translation gives CASSFHSEQYF. The rearrangement joins TRBV7-2 to TRBJ2-7; D remains ambiguous. The V and J ends lost 3 bases and 6 bases respectively, with 6 bases between them. Germline V gene data show CDR1 as SGHTA and CDR2 as FQGNSA. This CDR3 spans 11 amino acids. Using reference TRBV7-2 and TRBJ2-7 for the parts outside the CDR3, the full variable domain is GAGVSQSPSNKVTEKGKDVELRCDPISGHTALYWYRQSLGQGLEFLIYFQGNSAPDKSGLPSDRFSAERTGGSVSTLTIQRTQQEDSAVYLCASSFHSEQYFGPGTRLTVT.

The chain carries TRBV7-2 and TRBJ2-7; the D is unclear. CDR3 size: 15 residues. Trimming shortened V by 2 bases and J by 2 bases, and 13 bases separated the two germline ends. Germline loops: CDR1 SGHTA, CDR2 FQGNSA. The CDR3 here is CASSLQVGQTYEQYF. The DNA for the CDR3 is TGTGCCAGCAGCTTACAGGTTGGGCAGACCTACGAGCAGTACTTC.

The count of this clone is one. The chain links TRBV4-1 to TRBJ2-5; 10 positions agree with TRBD1. The DNA end favors TRBJ2-7, so the J call may be wrong. The CDR3 covers 15 residues. CDR1 MGHRA and CDR2 YSYEKL come from the germline V gene. In nucleotides, the CDR3 is TGCGCCAGCAGCCAAGAAGGGACAGGGGCCTACGAGCAGTACTTC. It is translated as CASSQEGTGAYEQYF.

The rearrangement joins TRBV4-3 to TRBJ1-2, with D perhaps matching TRBD1 (5 bases). The CDR3 consists of 14 residues. CDR1 is LGHNA, CDR2 YSLEER, per germline. V was cut by 1 base and J by 5 bases, with 11 bases left in between. CDR3: CASSQGRGMYGYTF. The DNA for the CDR3 is TGCGCCAGCAGCCAAGGGAGGGGCATGTATGGCTACACCTTC.

The chain is built from TRBV23-1 and TRBJ2-7; TRBD1 agrees at 7 bases. Being an ORF, TRBV23-1 has a function that is uncertain. V gave up 4 bases and J gave up 3 bases; unmatched junction bases: 3. The CDR3 covers 13 residues. The CDR3 sequence: CASSPGGDYEQYF. CDR3 sequence (DNA): TGCGCCAGCAGTCCAGGGGGTGACTACGAGCAGTACTTC.

A few counts support this clone. V usage is TRBV6-4 and J usage is TRBJ2-7; 11 bases are a match to TRBD2. Germline CDR1 and CDR2: MRHNA and SNTAGT. V gave up 10 bases and J gave up 3 bases; unmatched junction bases: 11. The CDR3 spans 15 residues. CDR3 sequence reads: CATLGSSGRVYEQYF. CDR3 in DNA: TGTGCCACCCTCGGGAGTAGCGGGAGGGTCTACGAGCAGTACTTC.

The rearrangement uses TRBV10-1 and TRBJ2-1, with 12 bases matching TRBD2. CDR1 WNHNN and CDR2 SYGVQD come from the germline V gene (reference sequence). J gave up 3 bases and V 4 bases, and 13 bases lay outside the gene matches. This CDR3 contains 19 residues. CDR3: CASSGTSGRTQGVYNEQFF. DNA for the CDR3: TGCGCCAGCAGTGGAACTAGCGGGAGGACCCAGGGGGTCTACAATGAGCAGTTCTTC.

A remark on this clone: This same CDR3 is encoded by further DNA sequences in the sample. The rearrangement joins TRBV5-1 to TRBJ2-5, with 7 bases lining up with TRBD1. With V trimmed by 1 base and J by 2 bases, 2 bases remained unmatched. Germline V gives CDR1 SGHRS, CDR2 YFSETQ. CDR3 length equals 14 residues. CDR3 in DNA: TGCGCCAGCAGCTTGAGACAGGGACAAGAGACCCAGTACTTC. Its protein product is CASSLRQGQETQYF.

The gene calls are TRBV2 and TRBJ2-2, with TRBD1 identical over 7 bases. V trimming: 6 bases; J trimming: 4 bases; junction bases outside the gene matches: 8. Germline assignment: CDR1 SNHLY and CDR2 FYNNEI. This CDR3 contains 15 residues. CDR3 residues: CASSASGTVTGELFF. The CDR3, as DNA: TGTGCCAGCAGCGCTTCCGGGACAGTCACCGGGGAGCTGTTTTTT. Complete variable domain (other parts from reference TRBV2 and TRBJ2-2): EPEVTQTPSHQVTQMGQEVILRCVPISNHLYFYWYRQILGQKVEFLVSFYNNEISEKSEIFDDQFSVERPDGSNFTLKIRSTKLEDSAMYFCASSASGTVTGELFFGEGSRLTVL.

V and J are TRBV19 and TRBJ2-7; 8 positions match TRBD2. With 5 bases clipped from V and 3 bases from J, the junction kept 3 bases outside the gene matches. The CDR3 is made up of 13 amino acids. CDR1 LNHDA and CDR2 SQIVND come from the germline V gene (reference sequence). The CDR3 DNA reads as TGTGCCAGTAGTCCCGGGAGGGGCTACGAGCAGTACTTC. Its translation is CASSPGRGYEQYF. Full variable domain (remainder filled in from reference TRBV19 and TRBJ2-7): DGGITQSPKYLFRKEGQNVTLSCEQNLNHDAMYWYRQDPGQGLRLIYYSQIVNDFQKGDIAEGYSVSREKKESFPLTVTSAQKNPTAFYLCASSPGRGYEQYFGPGTRLTVT.

The J gene is TRBJ2-2, the V gene TRBV4-3, with unresolved D. CDR3 size: 14 residues. The V gene lost 2 bases and the J gene lost 5 bases, with 9 bases spanning the gap. Germline V gene sequence: CDR1 LGHNA, CDR2 YSLEER. DNA of the CDR3: TGCGCCAGCAGCCAACGATCGCTAACCGGGGAGCTGTTTTTT. It translates to CASSQRSLTGELFF.

The V gene is TRBV5-8, the J gene TRBJ1-1; D perhaps matches TRBD1 (6 bases). CDR3 length equals 15 residues. The germline V gene has CDR1 SGHTS and CDR2 YDEGEE. V was trimmed by 2 bases and J by 1 base, leaving 12 bases between them. CDR3 sequence (DNA): TGTGCCAGCAGCTTAGGGGGTGCAAAGAACACTGAAGCTTTCTTT. Translating gives CASSLGGAKNTEAFF.

Comment on this clone: This CDR3 is also generated by other DNA sequences in the sample. V usage is TRBV5-1 and J usage is TRBJ1-2, with 7 nucleotides matching TRBD1. Per germline, CDR1 SGHRS and CDR2 YFSETQ. V was pared by 0 bases and J by 6 bases, with 5 bases of the junction left unmatched. The CDR3 extends over 14 amino acids. This CDR3 is CASSLEGRGDGYTF. For the CDR3, the DNA is TGCGCCAGCAGCTTGGAAGGCAGGGGGGATGGCTACACCTTC.

The V call is TRBV4-1, the J call TRBJ2-7, with D possibly matching TRBD1 (5 bases). The CDR3 contains 15 residues. The ends were cut back, 4 bases at V and 1 base at J, with 14 bases in the middle. Germline V gene data show CDR1 as MGHRA and CDR2 as YSYEKL. CDR3 residues: CASSPKGHASYEQYF. The DNA of the CDR3 is TGCGCCAGCAGCCCCAAGGGGCATGCGTCCTACGAGCAGTACTTC.

The sample holds a few counts of this clone. The J gene is TRBJ1-1, the V gene TRBV6-1; TRBD1 matches at 10 bases. CDR1 MNHNS and CDR2 SASEGT come from the germline V gene. The J segment lost 5 bases and the V segment lost 8 bases, leaving 8 bases of the junction unmatched. The CDR3 has 14 amino acids. The CDR3 DNA follows: TGTGCCAGCTGGAGACAGGGGGCAAATACTGAAGCTTTCTTT. Amino acid sequence: CASWRQGANTEAFF.

The rearrangement links TRBV20-1 to TRBJ1-1; D possibly corresponds to TRBD1 (5 bases). The CDR3 runs 11 residues. Trimming left V 3 bases short and J 5 bases short, with 7 bases between. CDR1 is DFQATT, CDR2 SNEGSKA, per germline (reference sequence). The CDR3 DNA is TGCAGTGCTAGGAGACAGACTGAAGCTTTCTTT. It specifies CSARRQTEAFF.

The chain employs TRBV6-4 and TRBJ2-7; 10 positions agree with TRBD2. The CDR3 runs to 14 residues. CDR1 is MRHNA and CDR2 is SNTAGT in the germline V gene. Trimming took 8 bases from V and 0 from J; bases not matched to a gene: 4. CDR3 DNA: TGTGCCAGCCGGCGGACTAGCGGCTCCTACGAGCAGTACTTC. It yields the protein CASRRTSGSYEQYF.

The chain joins TRBV6-1 to TRBJ1-5; D is ambiguous. This CDR3 is 11 amino acids long. CDR1 and CDR2 from the germline V gene are MNHNS and SASEGT. V lost 11 bases, J lost 9 bases, and 14 bases lay in between. The DNA of the CDR3 is TGTGCCGGAGGGCTTGAGGTGCCCCAGCATTTT. It is translated as CAGGLEVPQHF.

The chain links TRBV7-2 to TRBJ2-3; perhaps TRBD1 as D (5 bases). Germline CDR1 SGHTA, CDR2 FQGNSA. The CDR3 spans 15 residues. V lost 5 bases to trimming and J lost 0 bases, with 12 bases between them. CDR3 coding DNA: TGTGCCAGCAGCACCTGGACAAGTAGCACAGATACGCAGTATTTT. Protein product: CASSTWTSSTDTQYF.

V gene TRBV2 combines with J gene TRBJ2-2; maybe TRBD2 (7 bases). Trimming removed 6 bases at V and 7 bases at J, with 18 bases between. The CDR3 has 15 amino acids. Germline V gives CDR1 SNHLY, CDR2 FYNNEI. The CDR3 DNA sequence: TGTGCCAGCAGGCCGGGACCGAGGGGGGGCGGGGAGCTGTTTTTT. Protein product: CASRPGPRGGGELFF.

This chain uses TRBV5-1 with TRBJ2-5, with TRBD2 identical over 14 bases. With V trimmed by 5 bases and J by 2 bases, 14 bases remained unmatched. CDR1 and CDR2 from the germline V gene are SGHRS and YFSETQ. The CDR3 sequence is 19 residues long. The CDR3 sequence is CASRPGLAGGNRPQETQYF. CDR3 in DNA: TGCGCCAGCAGACCAGGACTAGCGGGGGGCAACCGACCGCAAGAGACCCAGTACTTC.

The chain recombines TRBV7-9 with TRBJ1-1; 8 bases are shared with TRBD1. The V gene's germline CDR1 is SEHNR and CDR2 FQNEAQ (reference sequence). The V segment lost 1 base and the J segment 4 bases; nucleotides outside the gene matches: 8. The CDR3 extends over 16 amino acids. CDR3 nucleotide sequence: TGTGCCAGCAGCTTAGAACAGGGGGGTGAGGGCACTGAAGCTTTCTTT. Residues: CASSLEQGGEGTEAFF. The full variable domain, completed using reference TRBV7-9 and TRBJ1-1, is DTGVSQNPRHKITKRGQNVTFRCDPISEHNRLYWYRQTLGQGPEFLTYFQNEAQLEKSRLLSDRFSAERPKGSFSTLEIQRTEQGDSAMYLCASSLEQGGEGTEAFFGQGTRLTVV.